The TCR beta chain described here comes from a study of blood T cell repertoires in COVID-19. As for the study in general: The cDNA or gDNA used as material had been derived from T cells, B-cell-depleted T cells, or PBMCs.

In the authors' workflow: Estimates of nucleated cell counts were drawn from the amplification of reference gene primers. The protocol was immunoSEQ multiplex PCR, while the TCRdb copy is restricted to in-frame clones and leaves out a portion. V and J calls and clone size follow that table, whereas D and trimming were derived from the DNA. The table records over 60,000 clones, 70% to 85% of them present only once. Trimming cost V 5 bases and J 4 bases, with 14 bases left between them. There are 14 residues in the CDR3. The germline V gene has CDR1 WSHSY and CDR2 SAAADI. The chain employs TRBV10-2 and TRBJ2-5, with D perhaps TRBD2 (5 bases). Sequenced: peripheral blood. This TCR came from an elderly man with active COVID-19. The chain's CDR3 is CASSMALARETQYF. Written as DNA, the CDR3 is TGCGCCAGCAGTATGGCCTTAGCGCGAGAGACCCAGTACTTC.